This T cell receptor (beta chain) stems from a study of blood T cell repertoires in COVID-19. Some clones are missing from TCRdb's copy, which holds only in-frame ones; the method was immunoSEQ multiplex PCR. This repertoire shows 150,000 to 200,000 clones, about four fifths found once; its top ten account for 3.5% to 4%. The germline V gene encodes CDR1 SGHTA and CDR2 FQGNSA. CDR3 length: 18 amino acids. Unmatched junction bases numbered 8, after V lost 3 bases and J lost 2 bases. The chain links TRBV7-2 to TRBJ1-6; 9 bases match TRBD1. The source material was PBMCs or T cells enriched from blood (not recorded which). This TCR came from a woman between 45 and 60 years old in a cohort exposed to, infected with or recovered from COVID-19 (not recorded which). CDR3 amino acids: CASSFLSGQGAYNSPLHF. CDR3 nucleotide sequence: TGTGCCAGCAGCTTCTTATCGGGACAGGGAGCCTATAATTCACCCCTCCACTTT.